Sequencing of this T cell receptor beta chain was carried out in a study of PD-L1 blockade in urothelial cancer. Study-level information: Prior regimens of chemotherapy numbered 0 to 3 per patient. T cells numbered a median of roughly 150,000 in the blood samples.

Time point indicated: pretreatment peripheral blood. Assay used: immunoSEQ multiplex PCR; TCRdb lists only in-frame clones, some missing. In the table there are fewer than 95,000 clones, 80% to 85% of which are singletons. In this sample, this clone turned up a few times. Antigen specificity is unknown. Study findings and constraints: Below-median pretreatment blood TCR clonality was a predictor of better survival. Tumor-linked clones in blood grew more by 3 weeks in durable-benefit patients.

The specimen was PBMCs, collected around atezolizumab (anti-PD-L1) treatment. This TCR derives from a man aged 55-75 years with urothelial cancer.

CDR3 in amino acids: CASSLLAGTGYEQYF. DNA of the CDR3: TGTGCCAGCAGCTTACTAGCGGGCACAGGCTACGAGCAGTACTTC. The rearrangement joins TRBV7-2 to TRBJ2-7; 8 nucleotides line up with TRBD2. Looked up from germline, CDR1 is SGHTA and CDR2 is FQGNSA. V lost 2 bases to trimming and J lost 3 bases; unmatched junction nucleotides: 6. The CDR3 contains 15 residues.